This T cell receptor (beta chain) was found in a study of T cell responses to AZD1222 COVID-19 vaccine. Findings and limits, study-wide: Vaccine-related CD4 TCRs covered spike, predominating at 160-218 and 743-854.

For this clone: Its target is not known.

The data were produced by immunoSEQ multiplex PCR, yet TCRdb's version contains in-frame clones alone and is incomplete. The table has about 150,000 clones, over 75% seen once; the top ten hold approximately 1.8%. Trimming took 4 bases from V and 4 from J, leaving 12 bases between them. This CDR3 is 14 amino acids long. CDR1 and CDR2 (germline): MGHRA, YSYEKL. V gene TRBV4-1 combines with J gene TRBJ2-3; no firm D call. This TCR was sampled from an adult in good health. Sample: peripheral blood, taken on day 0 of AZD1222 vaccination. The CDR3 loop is CASSLSTEADTQYF. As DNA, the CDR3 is TGCGCCAGCAGCCTATCGACCGAGGCAGATACGCAGTATTTT.